The 7 T cell receptor beta chains presented below share a single source sample, sequenced in a study of shared clonotypes between healthy human individuals. Some clones are missing from TCRdb's copy, which holds only in-frame ones; the method was immunoSEQ multiplex PCR. The sample lists over 850,000 clones; approximately 80% were seen once. The sequenced sample was memory CD4+ T cells from PBMCs. The sample's subset: CD45RA-negative fraction. These receptors originate from a man aged 18 to 29 in good health. Some clones in this sample may be carry-over from other donors' samples.

The V call is TRBV18, the J call TRBJ1-2; 8 bases are shared with TRBD1. J lost 6 bases, V lost 4 bases, and 10 bases had no gene match. The CDR3 contains 15 residues. Germline-derived CDR1 and CDR2 are KGHSH and LQKENI. The CDR3 nucleotides are TGTGCCAGCTCACGCCCGACAGGGGATTTAGATGGCTACACCTTC. It codes for CASSRPTGDLDGYTF.

This sequence joins TRBV7-9 and TRBJ2-3; D unclear. The V end was cut by 11 bases, the J end by 2 bases, with 14 bases between. This CDR3 comprises 13 residues. CDR1 and CDR2 (germline): SEHNR, FQNEAQ (reference sequence). CDR3 sequence (DNA): TGTGCCCTAGGCTTAGGGATCACAGATACGCAGTATTTT. It is translated as CALGLGITDTQYF.

In nucleotides, the CDR3 is TGCGCCAGCAGCCAAGTTCAAGGGACAGGGGGAAGAAAGACCCAGTACTTC. Its protein is CASSQVQGTGGRKTQYF. This sequence joins TRBV4-1 and TRBJ2-5; 11 bases map to TRBD1. The CDR3 has 17 amino acids. With 1 base clipped from V and 6 bases from J, the junction kept 10 bases outside the gene matches. CDR1 is MGHRA and CDR2 is YSYEKL in the germline V gene.

This chain joins TRBV21-1 and TRBJ2-3; the table gives TRBD2 as D, unverified against the DNA. TRBV21-1 is a pseudogene segment. CDR3 length: 23 amino acids. The CDR3 DNA follows: TGTGCCAGCAGCAAAGCCATACCAGCTGGTTACTGTGATGGCGGGATAACTTCAGATACGCAGTATTTT. This encodes CASSKAIPAGYCDGGITSDTQYF.

The chain combines TRBV18 with TRBJ2-7, with 7 positions matching TRBD1. The CDR3 runs 18 residues. Per the germline V gene, CDR1 is KGHSH and CDR2 is LQKENI. The ends lost 6 bases at V and 4 bases at J; junction bases unmatched: 21. CDR3 loop: CASSPAPGQIPWGYEQYF. The CDR3 region has the DNA TGTGCCAGCTCCCCCGCCCCGGGACAGATTCCTTGGGGTTACGAGCAGTACTTC.

The chain uses TRBV6-1 and TRBJ1-3, with 10 bases fitting TRBD1. The V and J ends lost 4 bases and 5 bases, in that order; junction bases with no gene match: 14. The CDR3 sequence is 18 residues long. The germline V gene has CDR1 MNHNS and CDR2 SASEGT. CDR3 residues: CASSVRLTGTGERNTIYF. As DNA, the CDR3 is TGTGCCAGCAGTGTACGACTGACCGGGACAGGGGAGAGAAACACCATATATTTT.

The J gene is TRBJ1-1, the V gene TRBV10-1; D unresolved. This CDR3 is 12 amino acids long. Germline V gene lookup returns CDR1 WNHNN and CDR2 SYGVQD (reference sequence). Trimming left V 6 bases short and J 1 base short, with 6 bases between. CDR3: CASRGQNTEAFF. CDR3 coding DNA: TGCGCCAGCAGGGGCCAGAACACTGAAGCTTTCTTT.